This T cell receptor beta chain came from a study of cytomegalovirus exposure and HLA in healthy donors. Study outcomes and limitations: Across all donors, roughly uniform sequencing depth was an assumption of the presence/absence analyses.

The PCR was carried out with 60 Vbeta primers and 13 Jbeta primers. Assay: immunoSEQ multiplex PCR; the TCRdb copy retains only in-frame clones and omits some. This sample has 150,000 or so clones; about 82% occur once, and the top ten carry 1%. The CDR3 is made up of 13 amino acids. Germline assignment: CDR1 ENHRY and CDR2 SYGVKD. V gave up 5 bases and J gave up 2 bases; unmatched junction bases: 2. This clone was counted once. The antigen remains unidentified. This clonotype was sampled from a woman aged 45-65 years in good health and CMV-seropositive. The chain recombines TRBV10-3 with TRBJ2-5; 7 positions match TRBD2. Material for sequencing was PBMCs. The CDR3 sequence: CAISSSGQETQYF. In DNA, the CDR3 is TGTGCCATCAGTTCTAGCGGACAAGAGACCCAGTACTTC.